The source of this T cell receptor beta chain is a study of beta chain features in type 1 diabetes listed by TCRdb under 2018. As for the study more broadly: Mean age, gender distribution, total cell number and subset yield did not differ between patients and healthy donors. Whereas all 30 or so donors provided naive and central memory subsets, regulatory and stem cell-like memory subsets were isolated from just 8 patients and about 8 healthy donors. A total of about 110 million sorted cells were examined across all samples, and the number of cells per subset was strongly correlated with RNA yield. The study compared TCRB repertoires of sorted circulating CD4+ T cell subsets between recently diagnosed type 1 diabetes patients and matched healthy donors.

A single peripheral blood draw of approximately 100 mL on average was collected from each donor into heparinised tubes. Naive, central memory, regulatory and stem cell-like memory CD4+ T cells were sorted on a BD FACSAria II using a panel including CD45RO, CCR7, CD25, CD127, CD95 and CD27. Purity was above 95% for every sorted population. PBMCs were isolated immediately by Lymphoprep density gradient centrifugation and stained directly without culture. To minimize batch effects, samples were stained and sorted in pairs, one healthy donor with one patient per experiment. From the cysteine through the phenylalanine, the CDR3 covers 12 amino acids. Of all the DNA, just the CDR3 is kept, 36 bases in frame from base 1. Based on the germline V gene, the CDR1 and CDR2 sequences are KGHSH and LQKENI. The junction carries 5 bases between V and J, which are trimmed by 4 bases and 3 bases respectively. The High Capacity cDNA Reverse Transcription Kit was used to reverse transcribe all of the isolated RNA, meaning that expressed TCRB transcripts were what got sequenced. Naive, central memory and regulatory T cell samples underwent deep immunoSEQ sequencing, averaging about 3.57 million total reads per sample. Sorted cells were lysed in RLT buffer, and RNA was extracted using DNase-treated RNeasy Micro or Mini kits according to cell number. Each cell subset was processed separately to prevent cross-contamination, with patient and healthy donor samples processed together. Using the immunoSEQ multiplex PCR, TCRB sequences were amplified from cDNA into 87-bp fragments spanning the CDR3 region. Amplicons were sequenced on the Illumina HiSeq platform. Under the source paper's analysis protocol: Synthetic template baselines were used to correct PCR bias computationally, reads within Hamming distance 2 were collapsed together, and singletons that could not be merged were discarded. Reads were aligned against IMGT so that V, D and J genes, CDR3 length and insertions or deletions at six rearrangement sites could be assigned. Within each subset, clonotype counts were normalized to sorted cell number, and only after that were true diversity and Gini coefficients computed with the tcR R package. The overlap coefficient, calculated on TCRB nucleotide sequences, was used to measure repertoire sharing. As a proxy for the pre-selection repertoire, out-of-frame TCRB sequences from naive cells were analyzed. TCRdb carries this immuneACCESS record with in-frame sequences only. Its versions omit some clonotypes, under half of them owing to an unresolved V gene in the studies checked, with the rest unexplained. V, J and clone size are those of that table, while D and trimming were read from the DNA. A total of around 500,000 clones appear in this sample, 10% to 12% of them only once. Of the sample, roughly 0.046% is held by the ten largest clones.

The investigation overall reported the following: Because the HLA sub-analyses included only small numbers of individuals, any influence of HLA type on TCRB rearrangement was left unresolved. In all four CD4+ subsets, TCRB CDR3 length was moderately but significantly shorter in type 1 diabetes patients. Shorter templates might have been favored by PCR, but patient and control samples were amplified and corrected together, so both groups would have been affected equally by any skew. Naive, central memory and regulatory TCRB repertoires appeared to be more alike among patients than among healthy donors. At VDJ recombination sites, type 1 diabetes patients had fewer insertions and more deleted nucleotides, which implies abnormalities in thymic rearrangement. Because cDNA was sequenced instead of genomic DNA, activated cells with high expression could be over-represented, although the groups did not differ in activation or CD3 levels.

Worth noting for this clone: Its antigen remains undetermined. No base quality information exists; no much larger clone differs at one position.

The receptor was derived from a woman aged 18-29 years in good health. The specimen sequenced was naive CD4+ T cells from blood. This sample's cell subset or site label indicates: true naive CD4+ T cells. The sequence joins TRBV18 to TRBJ2-3, with no confidently assigned D gene. The DNA sequence is TGTGCCAGCTCACACAAAACAGATACGCAGTATTTT. Its protein product is CASSHKTDTQYF.